Below, 30 T cell receptor beta chains from the same sample are listed, as sequenced in a study of Graves' ophthalmopathy and Graves' hyperthyroidism. Transcripts of RNA were the source for amplifying TCR beta CDR3 regions. HTBI-primed RT-PCR formed the first round, and a multiplex PCR formed the second. Via MiXCR, TCRdb re-called the multiplex PCR reads, giving one row per CDR3 protein. This table holds 900,000 to 1,200,000 distinct CDR3 sequences, about 35% found once. The sequenced material came from peripheral blood or thyroid tissue (not recorded which). The receptor set was obtained from an adult man with Graves' hyperthyroidism.

This clonotype has more than one count but fewer than ten. The genes are TRBV11-2 and TRBJ2-7; D may be TRBD1 or TRBD2 (5 bases each). In germline, CDR1 is SGHAT, CDR2 FQNNGV. V lost 5 bases and J 0 bases, leaving 14 bases between the germline ends. The CDR3 is 15 residues long. The CDR3 nucleotides are TGTGCCAGCAGCAAGACCGGGACCAACTCCTACGAGCAGTACTTC. Translating it yields CASSKTGTNSYEQYF.

CDR3 in DNA: TGTGCCAGTAGACGAGGACTAGCGGGAGGGCCTCAGGGCGAGCAGTACTTC. Translated: CASRRGLAGGPQGEQYF. The chain has TRBV19 and TRBJ2-7, with 15 bases identical to TRBD2. Germline-derived CDR1 and CDR2 are LNHDA and SQIVND (reference sequence). The CDR3 covers 17 residues. V lost 6 bases and J lost 6; bases outside the gene matches: 12.

With regard to this clonotype: The junction departs from the called germline gene at one end, perhaps through a read error. The CDR3 is CASSYNLQGPIEAFF. In DNA form, the CDR3 reads TGTGCCAGCAGTTACAACTTACAGGGACCCATTGAAGCTTTCTTT. The chain links TRBV10-3 to TRBJ1-1; possible D gene TRBD1, 6 bases. This CDR3 spans 15 amino acids. Per the germline V gene, CDR1 is ENHRY and CDR2 is SYGVKD.

In this sample, this clonotype turned up many times. V usage is TRBV10-3 and J usage is TRBJ1-2; D remains unclear. Per germline, CDR1 ENHRY and CDR2 SYGVKD. The CDR3 contains 12 residues. Trimming removed 2 bases at V and 6 bases at J, with 7 bases between. CDR3 protein: CAISEVGDGYTF. In DNA form, the CDR3 reads TGTGCCATCAGTGAGGTCGGGGATGGCTACACCTTC.

This clonotype was picked up many times. This chain uses TRBV7-8 with TRBJ1-4; TRBD1 aligns across 9 bases. The CDR3 sequence is 16 residues long. J gave up 2 bases and V 1 base, and 2 bases lay outside the gene matches. Germline CDR1 is SGHVS and CDR2 is FQNEAQ. The CDR3 reads CASSLVGQGTNEKLFF. For the CDR3, the DNA is TGTGCCAGCAGCTTAGTGGGACAGGGCACTAATGAAAAACTGTTTTTT.

This clonotype has a count of ten or more. This chain links TRBV9 with TRBJ1-1, with D hard to call. Germline CDR1 is SGDLS and CDR2 is YYNGEE. There are 15 residues in the CDR3. Trimming left V 3 bases short and J 2 bases short, with 14 bases between. For the CDR3, the DNA is TGTGCCAGCAGCGCCGCCCCCGGACCAAACACTGAAGCTTTCTTT. Protein sequence: CASSAAPGPNTEAFF.

As for this clonotype: At one end, the junction sequence differs from germline, possibly due to a read error. DNA for the CDR3: TGCGCCAGCAGCTTGGAGCGTAGCAGGGTGACCGGGGAGCTGTTTTTT. It yields the protein CASSLERSRVTGELFF. V gene TRBV25-1 combines with J gene TRBJ2-2; weak D call: TRBD1 (5 bases). Germline assignment: CDR1 MGHDK and CDR2 SYGVNS. CDR3 size: 16 residues.

The table lists this clonotype with many counts. The rearrangement links TRBV6-5 to TRBJ1-1, with 9 bases fitting TRBD1. Per germline, CDR1 MNHEY and CDR2 SVGAGI. This CDR3 has 14 residues. Unmatched junction bases numbered 6, after V lost 5 bases and J lost 5 bases. Here the CDR3 reads CASSRTGAGTEAFF. The CDR3 DNA follows: TGTGCCAGCAGTCGGACAGGGGCAGGGACTGAAGCTTTCTTT.

This clonotype was seen a few times. The V gene is TRBV12-3 or TRBV12-4, the J gene TRBJ2-5, with D perhaps TRBD2 (5 bases). This CDR3 region has 16 residues. V was trimmed by 7 bases and J by 4 bases, leaving 22 bases between them. The CDR3, as DNA: TGTGCCAGCACCCCCGGACGGGAAGGAATTGTAGAGACCCAGTACTTC. Amino acids: CASTPGREGIVETQYF.

As regards this clonotype: The junction shows a germline mismatch at one end, possibly a read error. V gene TRBV5-1 combines with J gene TRBJ1-5; D gene uncertain. Germline lookup yields CDR1 SGHRS and CDR2 YFSETQ. The CDR3 is made up of 14 amino acids. CDR3 bases: TGTGCCAGCAGCGTAGGGTTAGCGGGAGGCCACGAGCATTTT. Protein: CASSVGLAGGHEHF.

This clonotype was observed a handful of times. CDR3 residues: CASSQVADYGYTF. The CDR3 DNA reads TGTGCCAGCAGCCAAGTGGCAGACTATGGCTACACCTTC. The J gene is TRBJ1-2, the V gene TRBV7-9, with unresolved D. With 5 bases removed from V and 3 bases from J, the gap between germline ends came to 10 bases. Germline CDR1 is SEHNR and CDR2 is FQNEAQ (reference sequence). The CDR3 contains 13 residues.

The chain couples TRBV29-1 to TRBJ1-5; tentative D call: TRBD1 (6 bases). The CDR3 runs to 17 residues. Trimming shortened V by 0 bases and J by 2 bases, and 17 bases separated the two germline ends. CDR1 and CDR2 from the germline V gene are SQVTM and ANQGSEA. The CDR3 protein is CSVEDPTGGWGNQPQHF. The CDR3 DNA is TGCAGCGTTGAAGATCCGACAGGAGGTTGGGGCAATCAGCCCCAGCATTTT.

This clonotype was seen ten or more times. The chain links TRBV20-1 to TRBJ2-7; a weak D match, TRBD1 (5 bases). The V gene's germline CDR1 is DFQATT and CDR2 SNEGSKA (reference sequence). V lost 7 bases to trimming and J lost 3 bases, with 13 bases between them. This CDR3 has 12 residues. The CDR3, as DNA: TGCAGTGGTGGAAGGGGTAGCTACGAGCAGTACTTC. Residues: CSGGRGSYEQYF.

The chain uses TRBV29-1 and TRBJ1-4, with 10 nucleotides matching TRBD1. J gave up 8 bases and V 6 bases, and 15 bases lay outside the gene matches. Germline V gene lookup returns CDR1 SQVTM and CDR2 ANQGSEA. CDR3 length: 16 amino acids. CDR3 sequence (DNA): TGCAGCGTCGTGGGGACAGGGGATCCTCTTGGCGAAAAACTGTTTTTT. This translates into CSVVGTGDPLGEKLFF.

With respect to this clonotype: A read error is possible here, since a much larger clone lies one base away. This chain links TRBV25-1 with TRBJ2-2; no clear D gene. The V gene's germline CDR1 is MGHDK and CDR2 SYGVNS. V lost 4 bases to trimming and J lost 5 bases, with 8 bases between them. The CDR3 sequence is 13 residues long. The CDR3 DNA sequence: TGTGCCAGCAGTGCTTTCGGGACCGGGGAGCTGTTTTTT. Amino acids: CASSAFGTGELFF.

The chain employs TRBV10-3 and TRBJ1-6; maybe TRBD1 (5 bases). The CDR3 covers 16 residues. Trimming removed 3 bases at V and 7 bases at J, with 16 bases between. In germline, CDR1 is ENHRY, CDR2 SYGVKD. CDR3 residues: CAISDRLAGHNSPLHF. The CDR3, as DNA: TGTGCCATCAGTGACAGACTAGCGGGGCACAATTCACCCCTCCACTTT.

This clonotype was found many times. The gene calls are TRBV19 and TRBJ1-1; D not certain. The CDR3 sequence is 15 residues long. Deletions cut 5 bases from V and 5 bases from J, with 18 bases between. Germline values: CDR1 LNHDA, CDR2 SQIVND (reference sequence). The CDR3 DNA follows: TGTGCCAGTAGTTGGAGTGGACGGAGGACGACTGAAGCTTTCTTT. It specifies CASSWSGRRTTEAFF.

The chain recombines TRBV25-1 with TRBJ1-5; D gene uncertain. CDR1 and CDR2 from the germline V gene are MGHDK and SYGVNS. V was trimmed by 6 bases and J by 0 bases, leaving 18 bases between them. There are 17 residues in the CDR3. CDR3: CASSKEVPVHSNQPQHF. CDR3 DNA: TGTGCCAGCAGCAAAGAGGTGCCCGTCCATAGCAATCAGCCCCAGCATTTT. The complete variable domain, with remaining parts taken from reference TRBV25-1 and TRBJ1-5, reads EADIYQTPRYLVIGTGKKITLECSQTMGHDKMYWYQQDPGMELHLIHYSYGVNSTEKGDLSSESTVSRIRTEHFPLTLESARPSHTSQYLCASSKEVPVHSNQPQHFGDGTRLSIL.

The rearrangement links TRBV20-1 to TRBJ1-6; D is ambiguous. CDR1 and CDR2 from the germline V gene are DFQATT and SNEGSKA (reference sequence). This CDR3 has 14 amino acids. Trimming pared 3 bases from V and 8 bases from J, leaving 14 bases between. The DNA of the CDR3 is TGCAGTGCTAGTCTTGGGGTCTCGGATTCACCCCTCCACTTT. Its translation: CSASLGVSDSPLHF.

The chain employs TRBV10-3 and TRBJ1-1; possible D gene TRBD1, 6 bases. The CDR3 contains 18 residues. Deletions cut 3 bases from V and 4 bases from J, with 24 bases between. Germline V CDR1 and CDR2: ENHRY, SYGVKD. CDR3 sequence reads: CAISDGRAPQGMSTEAFF. CDR3 DNA sequence: TGTGCCATCAGTGATGGGAGGGCCCCACAGGGAATGAGCACTGAAGCTTTCTTT.

Of note for this clonotype: Germline is not matched at one junction end, which may reflect a read error. In nucleotides, the CDR3 is TGTGCCAGCAGCAAAGGGGGGGCGCATTTTTTT. Translating gives CASSKGGAHFF. The chain links TRBV9 to TRBJ1-1; tentative D call: TRBD1 (6 bases). Germline lookup yields CDR1 SGDLS and CDR2 YYNGEE. This CDR3 comprises 11 residues.

To note about this clonotype: No DNA is shown, since the ends of the CDR3 on it are uncertain; the CDR3 is the one TCRdb lists. CDR3 loop: CASSFASGSYEQYV. The V call is TRBV5-6, the J call TRBJ2-7; the table's D call, TRBD2, has no DNA check behind it. The CDR3 spans 14 amino acids, including both terminal residues. Germline CDR1 is SGHDT and CDR2 is YYEEEE.

To note about this clonotype: This may be a read error, as it is one base from a much larger clone. The chain recombines TRBV6-1 with TRBJ1-2; no clear D. This CDR3 is built from 12 residues. Germline CDR1 is MNHNS and CDR2 is SASEGT. V lost 6 bases and J 5 bases, leaving 10 bases between the germline ends. DNA of the CDR3: TGTGCCAGCAGAGATTGGGCATATGGCTACACCTTC. As protein: CASRDWAYGYTF.

The chain has TRBV29-1 and TRBJ2-5; the D gene could be TRBD1 or TRBD2 (5 bases each). Per germline, CDR1 SQVTM and CDR2 ANQGSEA. V was clipped by 8 bases and J by 1 base, with 14 bases between them. This CDR3 spans 13 amino acids. CDR3 region: CSLSGGGQETQYF. As DNA, the CDR3 is TGCAGCTTAAGTGGTGGGGGCCAAGAGACCCAGTACTTC. Full variable domain (missing parts from reference TRBV29-1 and TRBJ2-5): SAVISQKPSRDICQRGTSLTIQCQVDSQVTMMFWYRQQPGQSLTLIATANQGSEATYESGFVIDKFPISRPNLTFSTLTVSNMSPEDSSIYLCSLSGGGQETQYFGPGTRLLVL.

This clonotype was recorded at least ten times. The rearrangement joins TRBV7-2 to TRBJ2-7; TRBD1 matches 8 bases. Germline CDR1 SGHTA, CDR2 FQGNSA. V shed 10 bases, J shed 0 bases, and the junction held 5 bases outside the gene matches. This CDR3 is 13 amino acids long. The CDR3 DNA sequence: TGTGCCACCACTGGGACAGGCTCCTACGAGCAGTACTTC. This encodes CATTGTGSYEQYF.

The CDR3 DNA is TGTGCCAGCAGCCCCAGGGAGGGCGGGGATAATTCACCCCTCCACTTT. Amino acids: CASSPREGGDNSPLHF. This chain connects TRBV11-2 to TRBJ1-6; a possible D gene is TRBD1 (5 bases). The CDR3 contains 16 residues. V shed 5 bases and J shed 5 bases, with 16 bases lying between them. The V gene's germline CDR1 is SGHAT and CDR2 FQNNGV.

Regarding this clonotype: At one end, the junction sequence differs from germline, possibly due to a read error. The CDR3 spells CSAQSGAGVYGCTF. CDR3 in DNA: TGCAGTGCTCAATCTGGGGCGGGCGTCTATGGCTGCACCTTC. J is TRBJ1-2 and V is TRBV20-1; possibly TRBD1 for D (5 bases). CDR1 is DFQATT and CDR2 is SNEGSKA in the germline V gene (reference sequence). The CDR3 has 14 residues.

This clonotype was counted between two and nine times. With a much larger clone just one base away, this may be a read error. The V gene is TRBV5-1, the J gene TRBJ1-4, with D perhaps TRBD1 (6 bases). This CDR3 contains 14 residues. Germline V CDR1 and CDR2: SGHRS, YFSETQ. V was pared by 8 bases and J by 3 bases, with 14 bases between. CDR3 bases: TGCGCCAGTGGCGGAGGACAGCCTAATGAAAAACTGTTTTTT. Protein product: CASGGGQPNEKLFF.

V is TRBV12-3 or TRBV12-4 and J is TRBJ2-5; 8 bases line up with TRBD2. With 7 bases clipped from V and 5 bases from J, the junction kept 9 bases outside the gene matches. This CDR3 region has 14 residues. CDR3 nucleotides: TGTGCCAGCACCCTCGGGGGGGCCGTGGAGACCCAGTACTTC. Residues: CASTLGGAVETQYF.

The CDR3 bases are TGTGCCAGTAGTATCCGGGCTGTAAACGAGCAGTACTTC. It specifies CASSIRAVNEQYF. The chain couples TRBV2 to TRBJ2-7; D ambiguous. Trimming removed 9 bases from V and 5 bases from J, with 17 bases in between. The CDR3 is 13 residues long. The germline gives CDR1 SNHLY, CDR2 FYNNEI.